The source of this T cell receptor beta chain is a study of blood T cell repertoires in COVID-19. For the study at large: Material from acute and convalescent COVID-19 was sourced from the United States, Italy and Spain. The cDNA or gDNA used as material had been derived from T cells, B-cell-depleted T cells, or PBMCs.

Per the original data handling: Amplification with reference gene primers provided the estimates of nucleated cell counts. The method was immunoSEQ multiplex PCR; TCRdb's version includes in-frame clones alone and lacks a portion of them. V and J calls and clone size are copied from that table; D and trimming were computed from the DNA. The sample carries about 530,000 clones, about 88% recorded once. Germline CDR1 LNHDA, CDR2 SQIVND (reference sequence). This CDR3 region has 13 residues. Trimming pared 3 bases from V and 2 bases from J, leaving 4 bases between. During active infection, Seattle patients enrolled and were then monitored through disease.

The sample consisted of peripheral blood. The V gene is TRBV19, the J gene TRBJ2-2; D uncertain. The clonotype originates from a woman aged 50 to 60 with COVID-19, enrolled during active disease. CDR3 nucleotides: TGTGCCAGTAGTATTATTAACACCGGGGAGCTGTTTTTT. Its protein product is CASSIINTGELFF.